The clone carrying this TCR beta chain appeared many times. Its cognate antigen is unknown. The data were obtained in a study of T cells in Graves' hyperthyroidism and ophthalmopathy. Study-level results: Most clonotypes expanded in the thyroid (above 0.001) were also present in blood.

The V and J ends lost 5 bases and 5 bases, in that order; junction bases with no gene match: 8. There are 14 residues in the CDR3. Germline V gives CDR1 SNHLY, CDR2 FYNNEI. Amplified regions were TCR beta CDR3 sequences from RNA transcripts. The TCR CDR3 was amplified in a first-round RT-PCR using the HTBI primer set. TCRdb recomputed calls from the multiplex PCR reads with MiXCR, one row per CDR3 protein. Of about 500,000 distinct CDR3 sequences in the sample, 15% to 20% were seen once. This clonotype originated in a woman aged 25 to 45 with Graves' ophthalmopathy. Material for sequencing was blood. J is TRBJ1-1 and V is TRBV2; 7 bases match TRBD1. DNA of the CDR3: TGTGCCAGCAGTAAGGACAGGAGTGGGACTGAAGCTTTCTTT. Its translation: CASSKDRSGTEAFF.